The 19 T cell receptor beta chains below all came from one sample that was sequenced in a study of vaccination and CD4 T cells after COVID-19 (dated by TCRdb to 2021 to 2024). The receptor library was made with PCR. The sequencer listed for this sample is Illumina iSeq 100. At the Johns Hopkins FTIC core, DNA from the cultured CD4+ T cells underwent TCR sequencing with the Oncomine TCR Beta short-read assay. TCRdb took the public reads, trimmed them with fastp at Q25, ran MiXCR for clone calling and kept in-frame beta chains. A single entry per CDR3 protein holds the most common genes and DNA from its merged rows. This sample lists about 12,000 distinct CDR3 sequences; around 60% were detected once. More than 9.5% of the sample comes from the top ten. In the paper's terms, the treatment or condition label means: roughly 10-day PBMC culture with coronavirus spike peptide pools or control peptides (ViraFEST assay).

No cognate antigen is known for these TCRs. Sequenced: CD4+ T cells from blood, cultured in vitro. These receptors were taken from a human donor who had recovered from COVID-19.

This chain links TRBV20-1 with TRBJ2-3, with D perhaps matching TRBD1 or TRBD2 (5 bases each). V lost 0 bases, J lost 0 bases, and 7 bases lay in between. The germline CDR1 and CDR2 sequences are DFQATT and SNEGSKA (reference sequence). The CDR3 has 14 residues. The CDR3 sequence is CSARDGTSTDTQYF. CDR3 DNA sequence: TGCAGTGCTAGAGATGGGACGAGCACAGATACGCAGTATTTT.

The chain carries TRBV24-1 and TRBJ2-3; D call uncertain. Germline loops: CDR1 KGHDR, CDR2 SFDVKD. The CDR3 sequence is 14 residues long. V was clipped by 6 bases and J by 2 bases, with 11 bases between them. The CDR3, as DNA: TGTGCCACCAGTAATGTGGCCGACACAGATACGCAGTATTTT. It is translated as CATSNVADTDTQYF.

This clonotype was recorded once. CDR3 loop: CASSVQKVASGANVLTF. The CDR3 bases are TGTGCCAGCAGCGTACAAAAGGTAGCCTCTGGGGCCAACGTCCTGACTTTC. The V and J genes are TRBV7-3 and TRBJ2-6; D call uncertain. Germline values: CDR1 SGHTA, CDR2 FQGTGA. V lost 5 bases and J 0 bases, leaving 14 bases between the germline ends. This CDR3 region has 17 residues.

The chain has TRBV5-1 and TRBJ2-5, with D possibly being TRBD1 (6 bases). CDR3 size: 14 residues. Germline V lookup: CDR1 SGHRS, CDR2 YFSETQ. Trimming removed 1 base at V and 0 bases at J, with 7 bases between. Written as DNA, the CDR3 is TGCGCCAGCAGCTTGACAGGGAACCAAGAGACCCAGTACTTC. This sequence encodes CASSLTGNQETQYF.

This clonotype has just a few counts. The rearrangement links TRBV19 to TRBJ1-5; TRBD1 agrees at 7 bases. Germline V gene data show CDR1 as LNHDA and CDR2 as SQIVND (reference sequence). There are 16 residues in the CDR3. V lost 6 bases, J lost 7 bases, and 15 bases stayed unmatched. CDR3: CASRGTAGTRNQPQHF. The DNA of the CDR3 is TGTGCCAGTAGGGGGACAGCCGGGACAAGGAACCAGCCCCAGCATTTT.

V and J are TRBV2 and TRBJ2-3, with 14 positions matching TRBD2. V was clipped by 9 bases and J by 6 bases; unmatched bases: 14. Germline V lookup: CDR1 SNHLY, CDR2 FYNNEI. The CDR3 runs to 17 residues. The CDR3 reads CASTAGLAGVFPDTQYF. For the CDR3, the DNA is TGTGCCAGTACGGCGGGACTAGCGGGAGTTTTCCCCGATACGCAGTATTTT.

The rearrangement links TRBV14 to TRBJ1-1, with a weak D call TRBD1 (5 bases). Trimming took 0 bases from V and 6 from J, leaving 14 bases between them. From germline, CDR1 is SGHDN and CDR2 FVKESK. The CDR3 runs to 15 residues. The CDR3 DNA is TGTGCCAGCAGCCAAGATGGTCGGGGGGACGCTGAAGCTTTCTTT. The encoded protein is CASSQDGRGDAEAFF.

The sample holds one count of this clonotype. The rearrangement joins TRBV7-9 to TRBJ1-1; the match to TRBD1 covers 8 bases. This CDR3 is built from 14 residues. The V gene's germline CDR1 is SEHNR and CDR2 FQNEAQ (reference sequence). With 5 bases clipped from V and 7 bases from J, the junction kept 9 bases outside the gene matches. The CDR3 DNA sequence: TGTGCCAGCAGCCCAACGACAGGGGTTAGTGAAGCTTTCTTT. This translates into CASSPTTGVSEAFF. Looking up the rest from reference TRBV7-9 and TRBJ1-1 gives the full variable domain: DTGVSQNPRHKITKRGQNVTFRCDPISEHNRLYWYRQTLGQGPEFLTYFQNEAQLEKSRLLSDRFSAERPKGSFSTLEIQRTEQGDSAMYLCASSPTTGVSEAFFGQGTRLTVV.

The chain combines TRBV19 with TRBJ1-2; D gene unclear. CDR3 size: 12 residues. Looked up from germline, CDR1 is LNHDA and CDR2 is SQIVND (reference sequence). The ends were cut back, 6 bases at V and 2 bases at J, with 7 bases in the middle. The CDR3 protein is CASSPRNYGYTF. The CDR3 nucleotides are TGTGCCAGTAGCCCCAGGAACTATGGCTACACCTTC.

This clonotype was picked up a small number of times. V is TRBV15 and J is TRBJ2-7, with D possibly matching TRBD1 (6 bases). V lost 1 base and J lost 3, with 13 bases in between. Germline-derived CDR1 and CDR2 are LNHNV and YYDKDF (reference sequence). There are 15 residues in the CDR3. The chain's CDR3 is CATSRAGAADYEQYF. The DNA for the CDR3 is TGTGCCACCAGCAGAGCAGGGGCGGCTGACTACGAGCAGTACTTC.

This clonotype was seen more than once but under ten times. The V gene is TRBV6-1, the J gene TRBJ2-5; 7 bases are a match to TRBD2. The CDR3 consists of 15 residues. Germline V gives CDR1 MNHNS, CDR2 SASEGT. Unmatched junction bases numbered 14, after V lost 6 bases and J lost 7 bases. The CDR3 region is CASSQGLSGMGTQYF. Written as DNA, the CDR3 is TGTGCCAGCAGCCAGGGACTATCGGGGATGGGGACCCAGTACTTC.

This rearrangement joins TRBV18 to TRBJ2-3; D is undetermined. This CDR3 is built from 13 residues. The germline CDR1 and CDR2 sequences are KGHSH and LQKENI. The V end was cut by 6 bases, the J end by 4 bases, with 11 bases between. For the CDR3, the DNA is TGTGCCAGCTCTCCTGACTCGGCAGATACGCAGTATTTT. Protein product: CASSPDSADTQYF.

This chain connects TRBV6-1 to TRBJ1-2; 9 positions agree with TRBD1. J was trimmed by 6 bases and V by 5 bases; bases with no gene match: 7. The CDR3 runs 14 residues. CDR1 and CDR2 (germline): MNHNS, SASEGT. The CDR3: CASSRAGTGNGYTF. In DNA form, the CDR3 reads TGTGCCAGCAGTCGCGCCGGGACAGGGAATGGCTACACCTTC.

The chain recombines TRBV6-5 with TRBJ1-1; the D gene is possibly TRBD1 (5 bases). V was clipped by 2 bases and J by 5 bases, with 21 bases between them. Germline V CDR1 and CDR2: MNHEY, SVGAGI. The CDR3 covers 17 residues. CDR3 protein: CASSYRYGEGLGTEAFF. The CDR3 DNA reads TGTGCCAGCAGTTACCGCTACGGGGAGGGGCTGGGAACTGAAGCTTTCTTT.

This clonotype was seen only once. The chain is built from TRBV11-1 and TRBJ2-7; TRBD2 agrees at 13 bases. J was trimmed by 5 bases and V by 5 bases; bases with no gene match: 15. Germline V gene data show CDR1 as SGHAT and CDR2 as FQDESV (reference sequence). The CDR3 totals 18 residues. CDR3 DNA: TGTGCCAGCAGCCCCCTCAGCGGGACTAGCGGGAAAGAAAACGAGCAGTACTTC. It yields the protein CASSPLSGTSGKENEQYF.

V usage is TRBV7-2 and J usage is TRBJ1-5; maybe TRBD1 (5 bases). Germline V CDR1 and CDR2: SGHTA, FQGNSA. Trimming left V 1 base short and J 2 bases short, with 6 bases between. This CDR3 region has 14 residues. The CDR3 nucleotides are TGTGCCAGCAGCTTAGGGGGGGGCAATCAGCCCCAGCATTTT. It is translated as CASSLGGGNQPQHF.

This clonotype turned up a few times. The V and J genes are TRBV5-1 and TRBJ1-1, with D uncertain. V lost 2 bases and J lost 1, with 15 bases in between. The germline V gene encodes CDR1 SGHRS and CDR2 YFSETQ. The CDR3 sequence is 16 residues long. For the CDR3, the DNA is TGCGCCAGCAGCTTTAGGTCAGGCGGAAGGAACACTGAAGCTTTCTTT. This codes for CASSFRSGGRNTEAFF.

The V call is TRBV7-6, the J call TRBJ2-5; D is unclear. The V gene lost 5 bases and the J gene lost 5 bases, with 15 bases spanning the gap. The CDR3 totals 14 residues. Germline V lookup: CDR1 SGHVS, CDR2 FNYEAQ. CDR3 residues: CASSPLGPLETQYF. CDR3 DNA: TGTGCCAGCAGCCCCCTCGGACCCTTGGAGACCCAGTACTTC.

The chain carries TRBV7-9 and TRBJ2-7, with 9 bases lining up with TRBD2. The CDR3 is 20 amino acids. The V segment lost 1 base and the J segment 5 bases; nucleotides outside the gene matches: 21. Germline-derived CDR1 and CDR2 are SEHNR and FQNEAQ (reference sequence). The CDR3 sequence: CASSLVYLGTSIGGSDEQYF. CDR3 coding DNA: TGTGCCAGCAGCTTAGTATATTTGGGGACTAGCATTGGGGGATCGGACGAGCAGTACTTC.